The TCR beta chain described here comes from a study of T cell repertoires in cytomegalovirus infection. One entry per CDR3 protein, called by TCRdb with MiXCR from the reads. The table records about 300,000 distinct CDR3 sequences, 9.6% of them present only once. The ends lost 2 bases at V and 1 base at J; junction bases unmatched: 5. There are 15 residues in the CDR3. The germline V gene encodes CDR1 DFQATT and CDR2 SNEGSKA (reference sequence). There are a few counts of this clonotype. This TCR derives from a human donor in good health (CMV status not recorded). Some clones in this sample may be carry-over from other donors' samples. The chain recombines TRBV20-1 with TRBJ2-5; 9 bases match TRBD2. Sample: PBMCs. The CDR3 nucleotides read TGCAGTGCTAGAAGGGCGGGGGGGCCCCAAGAGACCCAGTACTTC. Translating gives CSARRAGGPQETQYF.